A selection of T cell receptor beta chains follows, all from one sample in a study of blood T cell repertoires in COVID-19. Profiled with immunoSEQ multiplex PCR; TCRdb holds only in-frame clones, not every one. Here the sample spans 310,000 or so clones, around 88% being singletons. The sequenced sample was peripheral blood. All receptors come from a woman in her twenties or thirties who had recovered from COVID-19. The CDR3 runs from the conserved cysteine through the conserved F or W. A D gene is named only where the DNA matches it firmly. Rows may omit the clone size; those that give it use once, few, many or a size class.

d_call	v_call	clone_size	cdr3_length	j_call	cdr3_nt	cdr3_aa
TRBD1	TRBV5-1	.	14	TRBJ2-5	TGCGCCAGCAGCTTGGCGGACAGGGAAGAGACCCAGTACTTC	CASSLADREETQYF
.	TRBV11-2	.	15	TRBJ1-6	TGTGCCAGCAGCTTAGGTACGGTCTCGAATTCACCCCTCCACTTT	CASSLGTVSNSPLHF
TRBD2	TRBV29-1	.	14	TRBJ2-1	TGCAGCGCACCACTGACTAGCTTCGACAATGAGCAGTTCTTC	CSAPLTSFDNEQFF
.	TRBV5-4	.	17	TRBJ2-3	TGTGCCAGCAGCTTGTCAAGGACTGGACCTAGCACAGATACGCAGTATTTT	CASSLSRTGPSTDTQYF
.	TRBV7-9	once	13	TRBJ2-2	TGTGCCAGCAGCTCACTTCCTGGCGGGGAGCTGTTTTTT	CASSSLPGGELFF
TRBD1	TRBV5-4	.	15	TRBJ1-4	TGTGCCAGCAGGTTGTGGGGGACAGGGATTGAAAAACTGTTTTTT	CASRLWGTGIEKLFF
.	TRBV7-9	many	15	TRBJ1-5	TGTGCCAGCAGTCTGCGGGACGGCCTTGAGCAGCCCCAGCATTTT	CASSLRDGLEQPQHF
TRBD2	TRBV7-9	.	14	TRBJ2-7	TGTGCCAGCAGCCAAAGACTAGCCCCCTACGAGCAGTACTTC	CASSQRLAPYEQYF
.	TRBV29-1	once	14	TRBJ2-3	TGCAGCGTTGAATTATACCTAAGCACAGATACGCAGTATTTT	CSVELYLSTDTQYF
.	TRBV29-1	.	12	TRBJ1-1	TGCAGCGTAAACCGCGGGGACACTGAAGCTTTCTTT	CSVNRGDTEAFF
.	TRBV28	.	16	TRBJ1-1	TGTGCCAGCAGTGCTTATTCCGCGGGGGGGCGAACCTCGGCTTTCTTT	CASSAYSAGGRTSAFF
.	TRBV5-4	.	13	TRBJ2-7	TGTGCCAGCAGCCCGCCGGGCGGGTACGAGCAGTACTTC	CASSPPGGYEQYF